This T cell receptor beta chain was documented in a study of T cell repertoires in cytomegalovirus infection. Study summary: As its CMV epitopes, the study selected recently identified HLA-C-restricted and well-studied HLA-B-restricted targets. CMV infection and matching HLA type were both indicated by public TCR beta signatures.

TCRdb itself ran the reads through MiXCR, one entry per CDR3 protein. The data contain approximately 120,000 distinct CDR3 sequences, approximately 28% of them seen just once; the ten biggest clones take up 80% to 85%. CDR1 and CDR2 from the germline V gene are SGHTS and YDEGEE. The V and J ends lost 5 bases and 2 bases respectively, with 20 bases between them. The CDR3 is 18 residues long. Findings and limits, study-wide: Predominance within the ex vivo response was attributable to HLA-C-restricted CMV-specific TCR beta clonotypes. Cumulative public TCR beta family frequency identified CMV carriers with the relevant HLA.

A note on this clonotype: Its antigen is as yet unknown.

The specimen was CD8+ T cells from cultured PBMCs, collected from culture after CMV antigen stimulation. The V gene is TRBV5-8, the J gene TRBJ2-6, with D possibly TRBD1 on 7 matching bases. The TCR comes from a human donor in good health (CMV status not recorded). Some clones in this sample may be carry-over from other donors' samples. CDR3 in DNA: TGTGCCAGCAGTTCCGCGACAGGGAGGTATCCTGGGGCCAACGTCCTGACTTTC. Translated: CASSSATGRYPGANVLTF.